Presented here are 11 T cell receptor beta chains from one specimen sequenced in a study of shared clonotypes between healthy human individuals (dated by TCRdb to 2020 to 2021). Library method: the immunoSEQ multiplex PCR assay. This is the immuneACCESS table as TCRdb keeps it, with only in-frame sequences that have V and J called. A part of the clones is gone; compared with another copy, unresolved V genes explain less than half, and the rest is unexplained. The table for this sample lists some 1,400,000 clones; roughly 95% of them were counted only once. Approximately 1.1% of the sample is taken by the ten largest. The material sequenced was naive CD4+ T cells sorted from blood. The cell subset or site tag for this specimen amounts to: CD45RA+ positively selected. These receptors were taken from a man aged 25 to 40 in good health.

On this clone: The same CDR3 also results from other DNA sequences found in this sample. The CDR3 sequence is CASSPLETGELFF. The DNA for the CDR3 is TGTGCCAGCTCGCCGTTGGAGACCGGGGAGCTGTTTTTT. The chain has TRBV18 and TRBJ2-2; D not resolved. Germline V gene sequence: CDR1 KGHSH, CDR2 LQKENI. This CDR3 region has 13 residues. The V end lost 6 bases, the J end lost 5 bases, and 10 bases lay between the germline ends.

The chain recombines TRBV6-6 with TRBJ2-3; 10 nucleotides agree with TRBD2. The CDR3 has 16 amino acids. The junction had 8 bases not matched to a gene; V was cut back by 2 bases and J by 6 bases. Germline CDR1 MNHNY, CDR2 SVGAGI (reference sequence). The CDR3 loop reads CASSYVPSGSSDTQYF. The CDR3 nucleotides are TGTGCCAGCAGTTACGTCCCTAGCGGGAGTTCGGATACGCAGTATTTT.

The rearrangement links TRBV5-5 to TRBJ2-2; 8 bases map to TRBD2. The CDR3 spans 16 residues. Germline V gene sequence: CDR1 SGHKS, CDR2 YYEKEE (reference sequence). With 3 bases clipped from V and 4 bases from J, the junction kept 8 bases outside the gene matches. CDR3 nucleotides: TGTGCCAGCAGCTCCACCCCTGGACTAGCCACCGGGGAGCTGTTTTTT. This sequence encodes CASSSTPGLATGELFF.

This clone has only one observation. V usage is TRBV6-6 and J usage is TRBJ2-7, with D hard to call. Trimming cost V 1 base and J 0 bases, with 7 bases left between them. Per the germline V gene, CDR1 is MNHNY and CDR2 is SVGAGI (reference sequence). CDR3 length: 14 residues. CDR3 bases: TGTGCCAGCAGTTACTTCGCAGGCTCCTACGAGCAGTACTTC. Encoded protein: CASSYFAGSYEQYF.

This chain links TRBV5-1 with TRBJ2-3, with 9 nucleotides matching TRBD2. V dropped 4 bases and J dropped 1; count of bases not matched to a gene: 7. CDR3 length equals 16 residues. Germline V gene data show CDR1 as SGHRS and CDR2 as YFSETQ. The CDR3 region has the DNA TGCGCCAGCAGCCCTGGAAGGACTAGCGGCACAGATACGCAGTATTTT. Translation: CASSPGRTSGTDTQYF.

V is TRBV29-1 and J is TRBJ2-5, with 11 bases aligning to TRBD2. The germline V gene has CDR1 SQVTM and CDR2 ANQGSEA. Trimming took 3 bases from V and 5 from J; bases not matched to a gene: 11. This CDR3 is 16 amino acids long. CDR3 in amino acids: CSVDGSGREYGETQYF. CDR3 in DNA: TGCAGCGTTGATGGTAGCGGGAGGGAATACGGGGAGACCCAGTACTTC. Looking up the rest from reference TRBV29-1 and TRBJ2-5 gives the full variable domain: SAVISQKPSRDICQRGTSLTIQCQVDSQVTMMFWYRQQPGQSLTLIATANQGSEATYESGFVIDKFPISRPNLTFSTLTVSNMSPEDSSIYLCSVDGSGREYGETQYFGPGTRLLVL.

The V and J genes are TRBV2 and TRBJ2-2, with a weak D call TRBD2 (5 bases). The germline V gene has CDR1 SNHLY and CDR2 FYNNEI. The CDR3 runs to 14 residues. V was shortened by 6 bases and J by 5 bases, with 13 bases between the two germline ends. The CDR3 nucleotides are TGTGCCAGCAGGAGTGAGGGCGTGACCGGGGAGCTGTTTTTT. This encodes CASRSEGVTGELFF.

V usage is TRBV30 and J usage is TRBJ1-3; the match to TRBD1 covers 8 bases. Germline-derived CDR1 and CDR2 are GTSNPN and SVGIG (reference sequence). With V trimmed by 5 bases and J by 3 bases, 6 bases remained unmatched. The CDR3 has 14 residues. The CDR3 region is CAWLTGVNGNTIYF. In DNA, the CDR3 is TGTGCCTGGCTGACAGGGGTCAATGGAAACACCATATATTTT.

The V and J genes are TRBV19 and TRBJ2-2; perhaps TRBD2 as D (6 bases). The V end was cut by 5 bases, the J end by 3 bases, with 16 bases between. The germline V gene encodes CDR1 LNHDA and CDR2 SQIVND (reference sequence). This CDR3 has 16 amino acids. The CDR3 nucleotides read TGTGCCAGTAGTTCCCCGCGGGGCAGCGACACCGGGGAGCTGTTTTTT. The encoded protein is CASSSPRGSDTGELFF.

CDR3 nucleotide sequence: TGTGCCAGTAGTATATTCGGGGCGATTACAGATACGCAGTATTTT. It specifies CASSIFGAITDTQYF. The genes are TRBV19 and TRBJ2-3, with D tentatively TRBD1 or TRBD2 (5 bases each). This CDR3 comprises 15 residues. Germline CDR1 and CDR2: LNHDA and SQIVND (reference sequence). V was cut by 2 bases and J by 3 bases, with 12 bases left in between.

CDR3 coding DNA: TGTGCCAGCAGCACTACTGGGGGAAACTACGAGCAGTACTTC. Translated, it gives CASSTTGGNYEQYF. V and J are TRBV13 and TRBJ2-7; D assignment may be TRBD1 or TRBD2 (5 bases each). The V end lost 5 bases, the J end lost 3 bases, and 14 bases lay between the germline ends. Germline V CDR1 and CDR2: PRHDT, FYEKMQ (reference sequence). The CDR3 covers 14 residues.